This entry lists 3 T cell receptor beta chains sequenced from one sample in a study of T-cell memory formation after mild COVID-19. TCRdb used MiXCR to reprocess the 5' RACE reads, holding one entry per CDR3 protein. Here the sample spans 300,000 to 400,000 distinct CDR3 sequences, 15% to 20% being singletons. The sequenced sample was PBMCs or a T cell subset sorted from them (not recorded which). The receptors stem from a man aged 18 to 29 who had mild COVID-19 (a few samples of this study predate the infection). Cell type and time point are not known.

This clonotype was recorded many times. CDR3 residues: CASSQGSSGVKTQYF. For the CDR3, the DNA is TGCGCCAGCAGCCAAGGATCTAGCGGGGTGAAGACCCAGTACTTC. The chain joins TRBV4-3 to TRBJ2-5; TRBD2 agrees at 9 bases. CDR1 and CDR2 from the germline V gene are LGHNA and YSLEER. The CDR3 covers 15 residues. The V segment lost 1 base and the J segment 6 bases; nucleotides outside the gene matches: 6.

The rearrangement joins TRBV6-2 or TRBV6-3 to TRBJ1-1; D uncertain. The germline gives CDR1 MNHEY, CDR2 SVGEGT. V lost 5 bases and J 0 bases, leaving 13 bases between the germline ends. This CDR3 comprises 15 residues. In nucleotides, the CDR3 is TGTGCCAGCAGTCGCCCTACGGGTATGAACACTGAAGCTTTCTTT. It yields the protein CASSRPTGMNTEAFF.

This clonotype appeared many times. The V call is TRBV28, the J call TRBJ2-3; D call uncertain. V shed 4 bases and J shed 4 bases, with 12 bases lying between them. This CDR3 is built from 14 residues. CDR1 and CDR2 from the germline V gene are MDHEN and SYDVKM. CDR3 sequence (DNA): TGTGCCAGCAGTTCCCTACGGCCCCCAGATACGCAGTATTTT. The encoded protein is CASSSLRPPDTQYF.